The TCR beta chain under discussion was sequenced for a study of cytomegalovirus exposure and HLA in healthy donors. General study points: Other equally common chains were less clonally expanded than HLA-associated TCR beta chains, a later analysis showed.

Of note for this clone: The antigen remains undetermined.

J gave up 4 bases and V 4 bases, and 5 bases lay outside the gene matches. CDR3 length: 14 residues. Germline lookup yields CDR1 ENHRY and CDR2 SYGVKD. The PCR was carried out with 60 Vbeta primers and 13 Jbeta primers. Some clones are missing from TCRdb's copy, which holds only in-frame ones; the method was immunoSEQ multiplex PCR. The data contain approximately 170,000 clones, approximately 80% of them singletons. Sequencing was done on a sample of PBMCs. The chain combines TRBV10-3 with TRBJ2-7; 9 nucleotides match TRBD1. The sequence was collected from a woman between 40 and 50 years old in good health and CMV-seropositive. The DNA of the CDR3 is TGTGCCATCAGTGGTTCCGGGACAGGGTACGAGCAGTACTTC. Protein: CAISGSGTGYEQYF.